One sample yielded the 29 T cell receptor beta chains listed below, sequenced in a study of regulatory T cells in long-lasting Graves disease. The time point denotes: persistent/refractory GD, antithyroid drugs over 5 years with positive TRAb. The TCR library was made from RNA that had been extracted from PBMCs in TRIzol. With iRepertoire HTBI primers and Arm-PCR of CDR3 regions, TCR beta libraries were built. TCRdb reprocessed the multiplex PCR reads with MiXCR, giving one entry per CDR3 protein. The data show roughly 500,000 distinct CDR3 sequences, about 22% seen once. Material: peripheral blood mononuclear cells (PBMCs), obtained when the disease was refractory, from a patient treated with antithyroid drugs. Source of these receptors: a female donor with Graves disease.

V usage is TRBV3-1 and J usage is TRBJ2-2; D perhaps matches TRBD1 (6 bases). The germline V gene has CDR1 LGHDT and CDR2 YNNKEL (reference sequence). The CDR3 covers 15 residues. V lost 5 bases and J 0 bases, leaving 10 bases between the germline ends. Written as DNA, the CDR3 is TGTGCCAGCAGCGTCAGGGGCGCGAACACCGGGGAGCTGTTTTTT. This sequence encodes CASSVRGANTGELFF.

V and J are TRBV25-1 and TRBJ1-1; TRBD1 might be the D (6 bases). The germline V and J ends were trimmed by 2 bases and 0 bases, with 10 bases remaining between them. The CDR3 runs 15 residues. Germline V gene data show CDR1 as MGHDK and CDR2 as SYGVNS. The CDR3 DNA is TGTGCCAGCAGTGAAAGTTACAGGGTGAACACTGAAGCTTTCTTT. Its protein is CASSESYRVNTEAFF.

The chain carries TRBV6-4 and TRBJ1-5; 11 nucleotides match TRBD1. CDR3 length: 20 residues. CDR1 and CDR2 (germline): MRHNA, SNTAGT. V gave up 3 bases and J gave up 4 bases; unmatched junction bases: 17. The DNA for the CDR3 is TGTGCCAGCAGTGAGGACACTGAGGACAGGGGGCGCAGAAAGAATCAGCCCCAGCATTTT. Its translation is CASSEDTEDRGRRKNQPQHF.

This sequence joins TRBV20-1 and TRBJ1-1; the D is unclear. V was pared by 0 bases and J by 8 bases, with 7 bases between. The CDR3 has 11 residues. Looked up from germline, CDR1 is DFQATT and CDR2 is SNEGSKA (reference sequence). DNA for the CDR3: TGCAGTGCTAGAGATTTCGAGGAAGCTTTCTTT. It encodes CSARDFEEAFF.

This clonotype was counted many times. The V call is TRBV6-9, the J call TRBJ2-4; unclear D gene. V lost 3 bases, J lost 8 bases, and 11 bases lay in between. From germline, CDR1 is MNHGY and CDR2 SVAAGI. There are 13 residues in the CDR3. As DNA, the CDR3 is TGTGCCAGCAGTTACGACCCGGGCGACATTCAGTACTTC. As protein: CASSYDPGDIQYF.

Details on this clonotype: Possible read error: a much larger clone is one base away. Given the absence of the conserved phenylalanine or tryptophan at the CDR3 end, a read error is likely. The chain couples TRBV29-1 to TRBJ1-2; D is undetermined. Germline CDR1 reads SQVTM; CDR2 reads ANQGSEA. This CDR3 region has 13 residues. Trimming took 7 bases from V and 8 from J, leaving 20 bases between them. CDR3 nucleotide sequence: TGCAGCGCCCGAGAGGACGGAACCGTGGGCTACACCCTC. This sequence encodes CSAREDGTVGYTL.

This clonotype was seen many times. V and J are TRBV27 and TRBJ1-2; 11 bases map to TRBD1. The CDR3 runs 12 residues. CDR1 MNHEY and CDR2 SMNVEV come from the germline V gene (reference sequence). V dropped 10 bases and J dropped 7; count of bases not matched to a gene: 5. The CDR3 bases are TGTGCCACCTGGACAGGGGGCTTTGGCTACACCTTC. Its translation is CATWTGGFGYTF.

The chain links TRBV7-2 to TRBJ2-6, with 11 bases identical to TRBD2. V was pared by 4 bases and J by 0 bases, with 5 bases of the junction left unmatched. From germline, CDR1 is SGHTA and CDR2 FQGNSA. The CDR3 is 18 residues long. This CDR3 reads CASSSTSGVGSGANVLTF. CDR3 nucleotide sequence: TGTGCCAGCAGCTCGACTAGCGGGGTGGGCTCTGGGGCCAACGTCCTGACTTTC.

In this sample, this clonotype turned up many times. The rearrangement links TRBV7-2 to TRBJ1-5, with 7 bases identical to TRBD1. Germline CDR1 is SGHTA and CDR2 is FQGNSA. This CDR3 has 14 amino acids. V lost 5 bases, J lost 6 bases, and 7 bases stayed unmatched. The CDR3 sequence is CASSPGQAPQPQHF. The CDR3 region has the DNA TGTGCCAGCAGCCCCGGACAGGCCCCTCAGCCCCAGCATTTT.

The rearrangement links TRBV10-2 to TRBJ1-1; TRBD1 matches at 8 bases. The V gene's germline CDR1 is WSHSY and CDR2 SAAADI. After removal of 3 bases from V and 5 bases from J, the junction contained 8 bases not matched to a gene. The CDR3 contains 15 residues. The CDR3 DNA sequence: TGCGCCAGCAGTGATCGGGACAGGCGAAGAACTGAAGCTTTCTTT. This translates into CASSDRDRRRTEAFF.

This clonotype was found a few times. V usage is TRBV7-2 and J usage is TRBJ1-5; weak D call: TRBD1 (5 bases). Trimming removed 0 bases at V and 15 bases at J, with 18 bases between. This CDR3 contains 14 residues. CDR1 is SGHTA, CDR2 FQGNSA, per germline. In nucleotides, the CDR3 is TGTGCCAGCAGCTTAGCGTTATCAGGAGGGGAGGTGCATTTT. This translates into CASSLALSGGEVHF.

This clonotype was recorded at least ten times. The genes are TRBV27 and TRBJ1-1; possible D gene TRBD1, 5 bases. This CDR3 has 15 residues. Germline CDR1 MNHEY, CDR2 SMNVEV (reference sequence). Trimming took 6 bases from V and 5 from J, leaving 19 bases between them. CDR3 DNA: TGTGCCAGCAGCCCCGAGGGCAGGGTACGAACTGAAGCTTTCTTT. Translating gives CASSPEGRVRTEAFF.

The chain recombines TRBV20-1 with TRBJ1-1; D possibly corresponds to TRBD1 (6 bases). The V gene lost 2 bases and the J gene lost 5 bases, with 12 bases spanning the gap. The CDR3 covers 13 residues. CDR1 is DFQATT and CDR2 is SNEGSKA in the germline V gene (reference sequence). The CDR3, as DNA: TGCAGTGCTAGACAACAAGGGGGGACTGAAGCTTTCTTT. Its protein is CSARQQGGTEAFF.

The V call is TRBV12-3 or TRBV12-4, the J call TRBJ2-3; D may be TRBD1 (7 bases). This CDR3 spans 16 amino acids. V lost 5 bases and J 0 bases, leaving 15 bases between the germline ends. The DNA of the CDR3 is TGTGCCAGCAGTCAGGGGGGACCTATAAGCACAGATACGCAGTATTTT. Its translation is CASSQGGPISTDTQYF.

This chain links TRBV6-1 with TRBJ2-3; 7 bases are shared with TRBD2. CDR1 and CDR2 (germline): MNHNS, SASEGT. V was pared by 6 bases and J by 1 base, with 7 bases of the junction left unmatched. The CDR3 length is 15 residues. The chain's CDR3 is CASSSRGGRTDTQYF. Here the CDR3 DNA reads TGTGCCAGCAGCTCCCGGGGAGGGCGCACAGATACGCAGTATTTT.

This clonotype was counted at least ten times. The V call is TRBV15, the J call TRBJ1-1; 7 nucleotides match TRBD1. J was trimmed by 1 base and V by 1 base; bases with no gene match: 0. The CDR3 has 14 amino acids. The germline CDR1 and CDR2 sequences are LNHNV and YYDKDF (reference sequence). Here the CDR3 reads CATSRGQGNTEAFF. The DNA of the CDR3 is TGTGCCACCAGCAGAGGACAGGGGAACACTGAAGCTTTCTTT.

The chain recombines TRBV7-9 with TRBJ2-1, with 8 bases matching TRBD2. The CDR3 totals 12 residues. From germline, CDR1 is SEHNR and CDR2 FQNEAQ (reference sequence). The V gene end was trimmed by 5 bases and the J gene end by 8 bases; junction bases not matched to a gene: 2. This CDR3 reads CASSREGHEQFF. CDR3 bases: TGTGCCAGCAGCCGGGAGGGCCATGAGCAGTTCTTC.

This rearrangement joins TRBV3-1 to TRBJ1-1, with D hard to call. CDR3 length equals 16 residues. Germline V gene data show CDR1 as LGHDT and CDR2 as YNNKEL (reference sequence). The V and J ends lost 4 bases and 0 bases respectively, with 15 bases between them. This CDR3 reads CASSPRRISMNTEAFF. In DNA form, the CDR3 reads TGTGCCAGCAGCCCCCGCCGGATCTCAATGAACACTGAAGCTTTCTTT.

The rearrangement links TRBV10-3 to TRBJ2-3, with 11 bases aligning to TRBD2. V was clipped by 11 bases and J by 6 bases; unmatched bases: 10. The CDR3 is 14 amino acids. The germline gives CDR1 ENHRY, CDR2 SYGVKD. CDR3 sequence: CAVLPGLAADTQYF. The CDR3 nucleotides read TGTGCCGTACTCCCGGGACTAGCGGCGGATACGCAGTATTTT.

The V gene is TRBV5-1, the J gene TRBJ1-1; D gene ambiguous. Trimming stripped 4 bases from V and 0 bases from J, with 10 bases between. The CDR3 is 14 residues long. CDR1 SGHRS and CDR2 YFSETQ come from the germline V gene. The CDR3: CASSPIIMNTEAFF. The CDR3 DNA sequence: TGCGCCAGCAGCCCCATAATTATGAACACTGAAGCTTTCTTT.

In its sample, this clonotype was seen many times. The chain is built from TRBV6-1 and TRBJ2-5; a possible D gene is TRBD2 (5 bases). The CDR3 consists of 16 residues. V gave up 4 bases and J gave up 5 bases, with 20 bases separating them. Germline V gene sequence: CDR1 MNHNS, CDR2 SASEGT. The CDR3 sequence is CASSVEVGVGVETQYF. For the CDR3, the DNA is TGTGCCAGCAGTGTCGAGGTTGGGGTCGGGGTGGAGACCCAGTACTTC.

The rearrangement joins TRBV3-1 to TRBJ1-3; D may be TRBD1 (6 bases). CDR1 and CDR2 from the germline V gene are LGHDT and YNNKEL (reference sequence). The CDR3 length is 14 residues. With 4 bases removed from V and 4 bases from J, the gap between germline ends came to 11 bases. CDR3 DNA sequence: TGTGCCAGCAGCCCAGGGGCCTCCGGAAACACCATATATTTT. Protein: CASSPGASGNTIYF.

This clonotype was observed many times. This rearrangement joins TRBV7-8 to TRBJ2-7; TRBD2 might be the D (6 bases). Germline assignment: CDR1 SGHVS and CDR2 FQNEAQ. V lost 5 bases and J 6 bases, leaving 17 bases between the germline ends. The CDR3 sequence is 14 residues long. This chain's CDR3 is CASSPGVWRGEQYF. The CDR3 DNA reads TGTGCCAGCAGCCCCGGAGTTTGGCGGGGCGAGCAGTACTTC.

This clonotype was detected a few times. The CDR3 DNA is TGTGCCAGCAGCTTAGGAGGGCGGGGAACGGACACCGGGGAGCTGTTTTTT. This translates into CASSLGGRGTDTGELFF. V gene TRBV11-2 combines with J gene TRBJ2-2; tentatively, D is TRBD2 (6 bases). This CDR3 region has 17 residues. CDR1 is SGHAT, CDR2 FQNNGV, per germline. V dropped 1 base and J dropped 3 bases, with 15 bases sitting between them.

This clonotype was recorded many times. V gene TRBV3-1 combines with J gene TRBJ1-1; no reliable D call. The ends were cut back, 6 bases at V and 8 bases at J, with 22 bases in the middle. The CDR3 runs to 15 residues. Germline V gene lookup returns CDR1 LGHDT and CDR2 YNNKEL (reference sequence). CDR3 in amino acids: CASSPLGGALSEAFF. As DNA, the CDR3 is TGTGCCAGCAGTCCCCTTGGAGGCGCTCTGTCGGAAGCTTTCTTT.

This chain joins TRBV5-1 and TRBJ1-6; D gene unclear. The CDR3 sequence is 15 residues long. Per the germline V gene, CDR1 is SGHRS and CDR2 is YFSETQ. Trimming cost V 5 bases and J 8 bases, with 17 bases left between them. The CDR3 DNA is TGCGCCAGCAGACTCGAGCCAGGTGAACATTCACCCCTCCACTTT. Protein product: CASRLEPGEHSPLHF. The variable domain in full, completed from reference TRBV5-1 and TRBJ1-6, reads KAGVTQTPRYLIKTRGQQVTLSCSPISGHRSVSWYQQTPGQGLQFLFEYFSETQRNKGNFPGRFSGRQFSNSRSEMNVSTLELGDSALYLCASRLEPGEHSPLHFGNGTRLTVT.

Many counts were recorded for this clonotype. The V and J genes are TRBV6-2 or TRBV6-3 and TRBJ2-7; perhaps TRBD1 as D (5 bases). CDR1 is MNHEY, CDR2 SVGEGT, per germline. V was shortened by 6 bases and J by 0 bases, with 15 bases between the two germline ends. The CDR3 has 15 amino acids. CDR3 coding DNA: TGTGCCAGCAGACCCTACCAGGGAAGCTCCTACGAGCAGTACTTC. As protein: CASRPYQGSSYEQYF.

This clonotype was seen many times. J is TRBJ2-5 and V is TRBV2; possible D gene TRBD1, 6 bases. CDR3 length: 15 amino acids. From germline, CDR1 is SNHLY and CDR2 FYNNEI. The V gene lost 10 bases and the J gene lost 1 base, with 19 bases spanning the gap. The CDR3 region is CATNNYGTPQETQYF. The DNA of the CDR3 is TGTGCCACCAATAACTACGGGACACCCCAAGAGACCCAGTACTTC.

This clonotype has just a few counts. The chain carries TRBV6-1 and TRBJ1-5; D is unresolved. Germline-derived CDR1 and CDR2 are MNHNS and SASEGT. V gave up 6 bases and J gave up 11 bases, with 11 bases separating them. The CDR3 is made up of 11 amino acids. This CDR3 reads CASSTQRAQHF. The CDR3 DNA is TGTGCCAGCAGCACCCAGAGGGCCCAGCATTTT.